The T cell receptor (beta chain) described here comes from a study of T cell repertoires in cytomegalovirus infection (dated by TCRdb to the late 2010s). About the investigation overall: Recently identified HLA-C-restricted CMV epitopes, whose presentation resists viral immunomodulation, were targeted by peptide stimulations together with well-studied HLA-B-restricted epitopes. The HLA type of each donor mattered for the analysis, because public TCR beta signatures pointed to carriage of CMV infection along with the matching HLA type.

The cysteine opens and the phenylalanine closes a CDR3 of 13 amino acids. Only the CDR3 DNA is retained, 39 bases long and in frame from the first base. Relative to germline, V is 2 bases shorter and J is 7 bases shorter, with 12 bases between their ends. According to the germline V gene, CDR1 reads SGHTA and CDR2 reads FQGNSA. Sequencer: Illumina HiSeq 1500. TCRdb redid the processing of the public reads, applying fastp at Q25 and MiXCR, and retained in-frame beta chains. Each entry is one CDR3 protein sequence, shown with its most common DNA and genes. For this sample the table gives 45,000 to 60,000 distinct CDR3 sequences, of which around 20% were detected only once. The ten largest clones capture around 64% of the sample. Study-level results and caveats: In both this cohort and an independent cohort of over 350 donors, the cumulative frequency of public TCR beta family members distinguished carriers of CMV infection plus the relevant HLA type. The ex vivo response was dominated by HLA-C-restricted CMV-specific TCR beta clonotypes, which also provided the single most frequent clonotype in two of eight donors.

Comments on this clonotype: Its recognized antigen is unknown. Base qualities were left out, and no much larger clone turns up one base away.

The treatment or condition label on this specimen signifies: in vitro stimulation with specific CMV peptide epitopes to enrich CMV-specific T cells. The TCR was taken from a human donor in good health (CMV status not recorded). Some clones in this sample may be carry-over from other donors' samples. This chain is built from TRBV7-2 and TRBJ2-7; the D gene lacks a confident call. The material sequenced was CD8+ T cells from cultured PBMCs, taken from culture after CMV antigen stimulation. CDR3 protein: CASSLNRPREQYF. The DNA is TGTGCCAGCAGCTTAAACCGGCCTAGGGAGCAGTACTTC.